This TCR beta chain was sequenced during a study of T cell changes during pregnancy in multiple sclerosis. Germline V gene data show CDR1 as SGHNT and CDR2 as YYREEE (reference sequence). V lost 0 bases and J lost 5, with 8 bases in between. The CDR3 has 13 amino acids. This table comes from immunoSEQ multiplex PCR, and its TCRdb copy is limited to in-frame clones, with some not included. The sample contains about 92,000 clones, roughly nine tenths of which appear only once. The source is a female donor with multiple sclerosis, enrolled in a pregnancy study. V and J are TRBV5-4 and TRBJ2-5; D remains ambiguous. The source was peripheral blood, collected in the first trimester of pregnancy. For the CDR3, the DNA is TGTGCCAGCAGCTTGGTAATTCAGGAGACCCAGTACTTC. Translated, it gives CASSLVIQETQYF.